The T cell receptor (beta chain) described here comes from a study of response to subunit inactivated influenza vaccine. This clonotype was seen more than once but under ten times. TCRdb re-called the RT-PCR reads through MiXCR, storing one row per CDR3 protein. The data show some 540,000 distinct CDR3 sequences, 20% to 25% seen once. These data were likewise used in another study, on T cells expressing NK-cell markers. That publication notes: The cDNA for TCR beta came from 5'RACE template switching with UMIs.

The clonotype comes from a man in his fifties who received an inactivated influenza vaccine. Source: CD4+ T cells sorted from PBMCs, taken approximately 13 days after vaccination.

CDR3 nucleotide sequence: TGCGCCAGCAGCCCATTGGGACTAGCGGGGGCAAGGGGCTCCTACAATGAGCAGTTCTTC. As protein: CASSPLGLAGARGSYNEQFF. The chain combines TRBV4-1 with TRBJ2-1, with 14 positions matching TRBD2. The V segment lost 4 bases and the J segment 0 bases; nucleotides outside the gene matches: 11. Germline CDR1 MGHRA, CDR2 YSYEKL. The CDR3 has 20 amino acids.